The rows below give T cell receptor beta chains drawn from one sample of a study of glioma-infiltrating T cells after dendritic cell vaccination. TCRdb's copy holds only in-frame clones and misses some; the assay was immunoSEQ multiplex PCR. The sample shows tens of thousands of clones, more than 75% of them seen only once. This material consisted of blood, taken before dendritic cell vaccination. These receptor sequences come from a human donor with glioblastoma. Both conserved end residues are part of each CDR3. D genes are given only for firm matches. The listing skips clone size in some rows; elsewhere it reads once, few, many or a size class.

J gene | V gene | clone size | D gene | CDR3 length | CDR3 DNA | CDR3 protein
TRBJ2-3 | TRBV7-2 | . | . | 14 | TGTGCCAGCAGACAAAGCGGAATACTCGATACGCAGTATTTT | CASRQSGILDTQYF
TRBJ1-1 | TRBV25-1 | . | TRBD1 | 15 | TGTGCCAGCAGTGAACCCGGGACAGGGGGCACTGAAGCTTTCTTT | CASSEPGTGGTEAFF
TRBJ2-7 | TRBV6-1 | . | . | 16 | TGTGCCAGCAGTGATCTGGACGTTCGAGCGGTTGACGAGCAGTACTTC | CASSDLDVRAVDEQYF
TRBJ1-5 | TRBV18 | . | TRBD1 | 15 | TGTGCCAGCTCACCACCGACAGGGACCAATCAGCCCCAGCATTTT | CASSPPTGTNQPQHF
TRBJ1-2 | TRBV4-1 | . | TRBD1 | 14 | TGCGCCAGCAGCCAAGAAGGGCAGGGGGATGGCTACACCTTC | CASSQEGQGDGYTF
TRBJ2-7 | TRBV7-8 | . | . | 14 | TGTGCCAGCATCGGTACTAAACGCCCCTACGAGCAGTACTTC | CASIGTKRPYEQYF
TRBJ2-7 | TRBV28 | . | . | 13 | TGTGCCAGCAGTTTCGCTAACAGCTACGAGCAGTACTTC | CASSFANSYEQYF
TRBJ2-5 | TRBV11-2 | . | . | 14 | TGTGCCAGCAGCTCCCCGACAGGACTAGAGACCCAGTACTTC | CASSSPTGLETQYF
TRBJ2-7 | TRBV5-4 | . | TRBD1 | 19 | TGTGCCAGCAGCCGAGCCCCGGGACAGGGGGCGGGAGGAAGGTACGAGCAGTACTTC | CASSRAPGQGAGGRYEQYF
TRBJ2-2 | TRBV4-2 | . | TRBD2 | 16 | TGTGCCAGCAGCCAAGTAGCGGGGGTAAACACCGGGGAGCTGTTTTTT | CASSQVAGVNTGELFF
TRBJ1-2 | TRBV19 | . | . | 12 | TGTGCCAGTAGTATTATCCAGGGAGGCTACACCTTC | CASSIIQGGYTF
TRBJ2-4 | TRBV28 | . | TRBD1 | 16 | TGTGCCAGCAGTGTCTACAGGGGTCTAGCCAAAAACATTCAGTACTTC | CASSVYRGLAKNIQYF
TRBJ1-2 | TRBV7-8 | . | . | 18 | TGTGCCAGCAGCTTAGTAGTTCCGGGATTACCCCGACTTAATGGCTACACCTTC | CASSLVVPGLPRLNGYTF
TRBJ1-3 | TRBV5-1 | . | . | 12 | TGCGCCAGCAGCATACTCCGGGACACCATATATTTT | CASSILRDTIYF
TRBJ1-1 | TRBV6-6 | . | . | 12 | TGTGCCAGCCATGGGGGGGTCACTGAAGCTTTCTTT | CASHGGVTEAFF
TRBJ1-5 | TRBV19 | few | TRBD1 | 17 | TGTGCCACTAGACGACAGGGAATATTAAGAACAAATCAGCCCCAGCATTTT | CATRRQGILRTNQPQHF
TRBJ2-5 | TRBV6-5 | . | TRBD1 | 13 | TGTGCCAGCAGCACAGGGGGCAGAGAGACCCAGTACTTC | CASSTGGRETQYF
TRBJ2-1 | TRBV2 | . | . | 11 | TGTGCCAGCAGAGTAGCGGATGAGCAGTTCTTC | CASRVADEQFF
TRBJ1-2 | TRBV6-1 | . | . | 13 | TGTGCCAGCAGCCGAACAGGTTCCTATGGCTACACCTTC | CASSRTGSYGYTF
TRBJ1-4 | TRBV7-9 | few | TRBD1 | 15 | TGTGCCAGCAGGGACAGACAGGGGACGGAGGAAAAACTGTTTTTT | CASRDRQGTEEKLFF
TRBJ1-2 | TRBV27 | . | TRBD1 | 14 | TGTGCCAGCAGTAAAACAGGGGGCGTCTATGGCTACACCTTC | CASSKTGGVYGYTF
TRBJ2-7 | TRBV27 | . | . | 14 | TGTGCCAGCAGTTTAGCGGGACCTAACTACGAGCAGTACTTC | CASSLAGPNYEQYF
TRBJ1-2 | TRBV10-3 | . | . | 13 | TGTGCCATCAGTGAGTCGACAAGCTATGGCTACACCTTC | CAISESTSYGYTF